The clone carrying this TCR beta chain was recorded only once. The data were taken from a study of cytomegalovirus exposure and HLA in healthy donors. CDR1 and CDR2 from the germline V gene are SGHRS and YFSETQ. The CDR3 consists of 13 residues. Trimming cost V 4 bases and J 8 bases, with 15 bases left between them. PCR primers comprised 60 Vbeta and 13 Jbeta primers. Here immunoSEQ multiplex PCR was the method, and the copy in TCRdb shows in-frame clones only, minus some. The top ten clones hold 10% of a sample with around 100,000 clones, around 82% of them seen once. The sample taken for sequencing was PBMCs. The chain carries TRBV5-1 and TRBJ1-1; D is unclear. The receptor was derived from a woman between 18 and 29 years old in good health and CMV-seropositive. CDR3 DNA: TGCGCCAGCAGCATAGATATCAACGCCGAAGCTTTCTTT. This translates into CASSIDINAEAFF.